The entry below gives a single TCR beta chain sequence along with its context. Antigen: not known. One end of the junction fails to match germline, which may point to a read error. The source of the sample is a study of T-cell reconstitution after alpha-beta-depleted transplantation in children. Broader study findings: It was surviving recipient T cells and thymic progenitors that gave some patients high TCRbeta diversity at day 60. There were reportedly several hundred expanded graft clones from which alpha-beta T cells came about two months after transplant. From newly produced T cells came most of the T-cell counts and diversity one year after transplant.

Researchers prepared the TCRbeta library using unique molecular identifiers, the study reports. TCRdb passed the PCR reads through MiXCR, listing each CDR3 protein once. The table records more than 300,000 distinct CDR3 sequences, around 15% of them present only once. The germline CDR1 and CDR2 sequences are DFQATT and SNEGSKA (reference sequence). This CDR3 contains 11 residues. V gene TRBV20-1 combines with J gene TRBJ2-1; perhaps TRBD2 as D (5 bases). This sample comprised PBMCs, mostly from graft donor cells, obtained 360 days after TCRalphabeta/CD19-depleted stem cell transplant. The receptor comes from a male patient aged 2 to 9 who had a stem cell transplant for acute lymphoblastic leukemia, so the T cells may come from the graft donor. As DNA, the CDR3 is TGCAGTGCTAGCTTACCGGGTCCGCGGGTCTTC. Translation gives CSASLPGPRVF.